The T cell receptor (beta chain) described here comes from a study of T cell clonotyping in hematopoietic cell transplantation. V lost 7 bases and J 2 bases, leaving 11 bases between the germline ends. CDR1 and CDR2 from the germline V gene are GTSNPN and SVGIG (reference sequence). The CDR3 has 12 residues. The data were produced by immunoSEQ multiplex PCR, yet TCRdb's version contains in-frame clones alone and is incomplete. The repertoire holds some 30,000 clones, with 90% to 96% as singletons. This clonotype was sampled from a man aged 45 to 65 in good health. Some clones in this sample may be carry-over from other donors' samples. Source material: peripheral blood mononuclear cells. This chain links TRBV30 with TRBJ1-1; D is unclear. The CDR3 region has the DNA TGTGCCTCGGCTGGAACAAACACTGAAGCTTTCTTT. It yields the protein CASAGTNTEAFF.